The clone carrying this TCR beta chain was observed a few times. Its antigen is still unknown. The CDR3 has 14 residues. Per germline, CDR1 ENHRY and CDR2 SYGVKD. Trimming shortened V by 4 bases and J by 5 bases, and 15 bases separated the two germline ends. These data belong to a study of early T cells in non-severe SARS-CoV-2 infection. Study information: The sequenced material was bulk RNA from unsorted whole blood, and its chains were unpaired. Study results and limitations: Private and CD4 specificities were missed by VDJdb matching, which favored anti-spike CD8 responses.

Individual cDNA molecules received unique molecular identifiers. MiXCR, run by TCRdb on the 5' RACE reads, gives a single entry per CDR3 protein. The top ten clones hold around 4.9% of a sample with some 88,000 distinct CDR3 sequences, approximately 16% of them seen once. The V call is TRBV10-3, the J call TRBJ2-7, with D unresolved. Sequenced here: whole blood, sampled at baseline. The receptor comes from an adult who was a healthcare worker with PCR-confirmed SARS-CoV-2 infection or an uninfected control (not recorded which). The CDR3 DNA reads as TGTGCCATCAGTGTCGACTCTTTTAGGGACGAGCAGTACTTC. This codes for CAISVDSFRDEQYF.